These 32 T cell receptor beta chains were all obtained from the same sample, sequenced in a study of graft-versus-host responses after intestinal transplantation. Clones were read by immunoSEQ multiplex PCR, and TCRdb kept only the in-frame ones, dropping some. The sample has about 130,000 clones, around nine tenths seen once. No antigen has been identified for these receptors. The sequenced sample was unstimulated CD4+ T cells sorted from spleen or lymph node cells, obtained before intestinal transplant. Receptor source: a human donor who received an intestinal transplant.

The gene calls are TRBV2 and TRBJ1-2, with 7 positions matching TRBD1. J gave up 8 bases and V 5 bases, and 8 bases lay outside the gene matches. Germline V lookup: CDR1 SNHLY, CDR2 FYNNEI. CDR3 length equals 13 residues. The DNA of the CDR3 is TGTGCCAGCAGTCGGGACAGTCTTTACGGCTACACCTTC. Translation: CASSRDSLYGYTF.

The V and J genes are TRBV6-9 and TRBJ2-7, with D uncertain. The CDR3 totals 16 residues. Germline values: CDR1 MNHGY, CDR2 SVAAGI. V was shortened by 3 bases and J by 3 bases, with 18 bases between the two germline ends. For the CDR3, the DNA is TGTGCCAGCAGTTACTCGAGTAACGGGCAGTTCTACGAGCAGTACTTC. This sequence encodes CASSYSSNGQFYEQYF.

This clone turned up a few times. The rearrangement links TRBV5-6 to TRBJ2-2, with 10 bases aligning to TRBD2. Unmatched junction bases numbered 5, after V lost 0 bases and J lost 3 bases. From germline, CDR1 is SGHDT and CDR2 YYEEEE. This CDR3 spans 17 amino acids. CDR3: CASSLAERGGYTGELFF. The CDR3 DNA follows: TGTGCCAGCAGCTTGGCCGAGCGGGGGGGCTACACCGGGGAGCTGTTTTTT.

This chain links TRBV5-1 with TRBJ1-5; TRBD1 matches 7 bases. CDR3 size: 15 residues. The V and J ends lost 4 bases and 1 base, in that order; junction bases with no gene match: 5. CDR1 and CDR2 (germline): SGHRS, YFSETQ. The CDR3 bases are TGCGCCAGCAGCCCAGGGGGACTGAGCAATCAGCCCCAGCATTTT. Translated: CASSPGGLSNQPQHF.

The chain recombines TRBV5-1 with TRBJ2-2; D gene ambiguous. This CDR3 has 17 residues. Germline values: CDR1 SGHRS, CDR2 YFSETQ. The V and J ends lost 3 bases and 0 bases respectively, with 15 bases between them. The CDR3 reads CASSSSARSPNTGELFF. Here the CDR3 DNA reads TGCGCCAGCAGCTCCTCGGCGCGTTCACCGAACACCGGGGAGCTGTTTTTT.

The chain combines TRBV7-8 with TRBJ1-2; D uncertain. Germline assignment: CDR1 SGHVS and CDR2 FQNEAQ. Trimming shortened V by 1 base and J by 4 bases, and 7 bases separated the two germline ends. The CDR3 runs 13 residues. In nucleotides, the CDR3 is TGTGCCAGCAGCTTAGGACAAACCTATGGCTACACCTTC. This encodes CASSLGQTYGYTF.

The CDR3 loop is CASSEQGFKNIQYF. The CDR3 DNA reads TGTGCCAGCAGCGAACAGGGGTTCAAAAACATTCAGTACTTC. The rearrangement uses TRBV2 and TRBJ2-4; 7 bases line up with TRBD1. CDR1 is SNHLY, CDR2 FYNNEI, per germline. Losses at the gene ends were 6 bases for V and 3 bases for J; bases not matched to a gene: 5. The length of the CDR3 is 14 residues.

The chain has TRBV9 and TRBJ2-5; D unresolved. This CDR3 is built from 14 residues. The ends were cut back, 3 bases at V and 4 bases at J, with 13 bases in the middle. Germline V gives CDR1 SGDLS, CDR2 YYNGEE. CDR3 amino acids: CASSATGPRETQYF. The CDR3 DNA reads TGTGCCAGCAGCGCTACTGGTCCGAGAGAGACCCAGTACTTC. Based on the CDR3 plus reference TRBV9 and TRBJ2-5, the full variable domain is DSGVTQTPKHLITATGQRVTLRCSPRSGDLSVYWYQQSLDQGLQFLIQYYNGEERAKGNILERFSAQQFPDLHSELNLSSLELGDSALYFCASSATGPRETQYFGPGTRLLVL.

The chain joins TRBV6-1 to TRBJ2-7; the D is unclear. From germline, CDR1 is MNHNS and CDR2 SASEGT. V shed 4 bases and J shed 2 bases, with 15 bases lying between them. CDR3 length: 15 amino acids. The CDR3: CASSVWSTGPYEQYF. As DNA, the CDR3 is TGTGCCAGCAGTGTTTGGTCCACCGGCCCCTACGAGCAGTACTTC.

V usage is TRBV10-3 and J usage is TRBJ2-7, with D possibly TRBD2 on 5 matching bases. Germline lookup yields CDR1 ENHRY and CDR2 SYGVKD. The CDR3 has 15 residues. V lost 1 base, J lost 2 bases, and 12 bases lay in between. The CDR3 DNA sequence: TGTGCCATCAGTGAGTATCGGCTAGCCGCCTACGAGCAGTACTTC. Its translation is CAISEYRLAAYEQYF.

The rearrangement links TRBV6-1 to TRBJ2-7; 12 positions agree with TRBD2. This CDR3 is 16 amino acids long. V trimming: 4 bases; J trimming: 0 bases; junction bases outside the gene matches: 4. CDR1 is MNHNS and CDR2 is SASEGT in the germline V gene. DNA for the CDR3: TGTGCCAGCAGTGTAAGACTAGCGGGGGACTCCTACGAGCAGTACTTC. Translating gives CASSVRLAGDSYEQYF.

The chain carries TRBV5-4 and TRBJ2-5; 7 positions match TRBD1. The tail of the sequence fits TRBJ2-7 better, so the J call may be wrong. The germline gives CDR1 SGHNT, CDR2 YYREEE (reference sequence). The length of the CDR3 is 15 residues. CDR3 sequence reads: CASRVRTGSTYEQYF. CDR3 sequence (DNA): TGTGCCAGCAGGGTCCGGACAGGTTCGACCTACGAGCAGTACTTC.

The chain links TRBV6-5 to TRBJ1-2, with a possible D match to TRBD1 (5 bases). Germline CDR1 reads MNHEY; CDR2 reads SVGAGI. V was cut by 5 bases and J by 4 bases, with 8 bases left in between. The CDR3 has 12 residues. CDR3 sequence reads: CASSETGYGYTF. CDR3 sequence (DNA): TGTGCCAGCAGTGAAACAGGCTATGGCTACACCTTC.

This clone came up once. The J gene is TRBJ2-2, the V gene TRBV7-2, with D perhaps assigned TRBD1 or TRBD2 (5 bases each). This CDR3 comprises 15 residues. Per the germline V gene, CDR1 is SGHTA and CDR2 is FQGNSA. V lost 6 bases to trimming and J lost 4 bases, with 15 bases between them. The CDR3 region is CASSFGAHTTGELFF. DNA for the CDR3: TGTGCCAGCAGTTTCGGGGCACACACCACCGGGGAGCTGTTTTTT. Combining the CDR3 with reference TRBV7-2 and TRBJ2-2 gives the whole variable domain GAGVSQSPSNKVTEKGKDVELRCDPISGHTALYWYRQSLGQGLEFLIYFQGNSAPDKSGLPSDRFSAERTGGSVSTLTIQRTQQEDSAVYLCASSFGAHTTGELFFGEGSRLTVL.

This clone was observed a single time. The V gene is TRBV6-1, the J gene TRBJ1-1; 7 positions agree with TRBD1. Trimming at V came to 9 bases and at J to 10 bases, leaving 2 bases not matched to a gene. The length of the CDR3 is 9 residues. The germline gives CDR1 MNHNS, CDR2 SASEGT. CDR3 loop: CARYRGAFF. The CDR3 region has the DNA TGTGCCAGATACAGGGGAGCTTTCTTT.

The rearrangement uses TRBV7-9 and TRBJ2-1, with D uncertain. The V gene's germline CDR1 is SEHNR and CDR2 FQNEAQ (reference sequence). The CDR3 runs 13 residues. Trimming removed 3 bases from V and 0 bases from J, with 3 bases in between. Written as DNA, the CDR3 is TGTGCCAGCAGCTTTGACTCCTACAATGAGCAGTTCTTC. This gives the protein CASSFDSYNEQFF.

The chain carries TRBV20-1 and TRBJ2-3; D not certain. Germline V gives CDR1 DFQATT, CDR2 SNEGSKA (reference sequence). This CDR3 has 11 amino acids. The CDR3 is CRGSSTDTQYF. CDR3 coding DNA: TGCAGGGGCAGCAGCACAGATACGCAGTATTTT.

This chain connects TRBV6-1 to TRBJ1-5; a weak D match, TRBD1 (6 bases). Trimming took 1 base from V and 7 from J, leaving 8 bases between them. CDR3 size: 13 residues. Germline-derived CDR1 and CDR2 are MNHNS and SASEGT. The CDR3 sequence: CASSEEGGQPQHF. DNA for the CDR3: TGTGCCAGCAGTGAAGAAGGGGGGCAGCCCCAGCATTTT.

The V and J genes are TRBV7-2 and TRBJ2-2; TRBD2 aligns across 13 bases. Losses at the gene ends were 7 bases for V and 7 bases for J; bases not matched to a gene: 6. This CDR3 spans 15 amino acids. Germline V gene lookup returns CDR1 SGHTA and CDR2 FQGNSA. This CDR3 is CASNLGLAGSGELFF. Here the CDR3 DNA reads TGTGCCAGCAACCTGGGACTAGCGGGAAGCGGGGAGCTGTTTTTT.

The chain carries TRBV6-1 and TRBJ2-1; 11 bases fit TRBD2. The junction had 7 bases not matched to a gene; V was cut back by 6 bases and J by 12 bases. This CDR3 has 13 amino acids. From germline, CDR1 is MNHNS and CDR2 SASEGT. CDR3 bases: TGTGCCAGCAGACCCCGACTAGCGGGGACGCAGTTCTTC. This translates into CASRPRLAGTQFF.

The V call is TRBV18, the J call TRBJ2-5, with a possible D match to TRBD1 (6 bases). CDR3 size: 14 residues. CDR1 is KGHSH, CDR2 LQKENI, per germline. V was clipped by 6 bases and J by 5 bases, with 16 bases between them. The DNA for the CDR3 is TGTGCCAGCTCGTGGGGGCCGCAGGAGGAGACCCAGTACTTC. The encoded protein is CASSWGPQEETQYF.

CDR3 bases: TGTGCCTGGGACAGGGGGACAAACTATGGCTACACCTTC. It translates to CAWDRGTNYGYTF. The chain uses TRBV30 and TRBJ1-2, with 9 nucleotides matching TRBD1. The CDR3 has 13 residues. Per germline, CDR1 GTSNPN and CDR2 SVGIG (reference sequence). Germline trimming cut 5 bases from V and 2 bases from J; bases unmatched to any gene: 3.

The CDR3 region is CASGAGGTAPYEQYF. As DNA, the CDR3 is TGTGCTAGTGGTGCGGGCGGGACGGCTCCCTACGAGCAGTACTTC. The V and J genes are TRBV12-5 and TRBJ2-7; maybe TRBD2 (6 bases). CDR1 and CDR2 (germline): LGHNT, FRNRAP. V dropped 5 bases and J dropped 2 bases, with 16 bases sitting between them. The CDR3 runs 15 residues. The whole variable domain, remainder taken from reference TRBV12-5 and TRBJ2-7, is DARVTQTPRHKVTEMGQEVTMRCQPILGHNTVFWYRQTMMQGLELLAYFRNRAPLDDSGMPKDRFSAEMPDATLATLKIQPSEPRDSAVYFCASGAGGTAPYEQYFGPGTRLTVT.

V gene TRBV9 combines with J gene TRBJ2-5; no reliable D call. The CDR3 covers 14 residues. Trimming cost V 2 bases and J 5 bases, with 13 bases left between them. The germline V gene encodes CDR1 SGDLS and CDR2 YYNGEE. The CDR3 here is CASSVSPERETQYF. The DNA for the CDR3 is TGTGCCAGCAGCGTCTCCCCGGAGAGGGAGACCCAGTACTTC.

The V and J genes are TRBV4-2 and TRBJ1-1; a possible D gene is TRBD1 (5 bases). The CDR3 has 12 residues. V was pared by 4 bases and J by 8 bases, with 11 bases between. CDR1 and CDR2 (germline): LGHNA, YNFKEQ. In DNA form, the CDR3 reads TGTGCCAGCAGCCCCGGGGGGGTGGAAGCTTTCTTT. It translates to CASSPGGVEAFF.

The rearrangement joins TRBV9 to TRBJ1-6; 10 bases are shared with TRBD1. Germline V gene sequence: CDR1 SGDLS, CDR2 YYNGEE. This CDR3 contains 17 residues. J was trimmed by 6 bases and V by 0 bases; bases with no gene match: 6. The CDR3 DNA reads as TGTGCCAGCAGCGTAGCCGGGACAGGGGCCGTTAATTCACCCCTCCACTTT. This sequence encodes CASSVAGTGAVNSPLHF. Complete variable domain (other parts from reference TRBV9 and TRBJ1-6): DSGVTQTPKHLITATGQRVTLRCSPRSGDLSVYWYQQSLDQGLQFLIQYYNGEERAKGNILERFSAQQFPDLHSELNLSSLELGDSALYFCASSVAGTGAVNSPLHFGNGTRLTVT.

This chain uses TRBV7-2 with TRBJ2-7; D remains ambiguous. Trimming stripped 2 bases from V and 3 bases from J, with 8 bases between. This CDR3 has 13 amino acids. Per germline, CDR1 SGHTA and CDR2 FQGNSA. The CDR3 region has the DNA TGTGCCAGCAGCTTACCCCAGCTCTACGAGCAGTACTTC. Translating gives CASSLPQLYEQYF.

This clone was counted a single time. The genes are TRBV6-5 and TRBJ1-5; D unresolved. Trimming took 5 bases from V and 3 from J, leaving 8 bases between them. The CDR3 is made up of 13 amino acids. CDR1 and CDR2 (germline): MNHEY, SVGAGI. CDR3 coding DNA: TGTGCCAGCAGTCTCAGACTCAATCAGCCCCAGCATTTT. Its protein is CASSLRLNQPQHF.

The rearrangement links TRBV7-9 to TRBJ2-7, with TRBD1 identical over 8 bases. V was pared by 5 bases and J by 1 base, with 4 bases of the junction left unmatched. Germline CDR1 reads SEHNR; CDR2 reads FQNEAQ (reference sequence). CDR3 length: 14 residues. CDR3 amino acids: CASSQDRASYEQYF. The CDR3 DNA follows: TGTGCCAGCAGCCAGGACAGGGCTTCCTACGAGCAGTACTTC.

The J gene is TRBJ1-5, the V gene TRBV7-2, with D maybe TRBD1 (5 bases). The CDR3 covers 15 residues. The germline V gene has CDR1 SGHTA and CDR2 FQGNSA. Trimming pared 3 bases from V and 7 bases from J, leaving 16 bases between. CDR3 sequence: CASSLAIGTGQPQHF. CDR3 DNA: TGTGCCAGCAGCTTGGCAATCGGGACGGGACAGCCCCAGCATTTT. The full variable domain, its missing parts supplied by reference TRBV7-2 and TRBJ1-5, is GAGVSQSPSNKVTEKGKDVELRCDPISGHTALYWYRQSLGQGLEFLIYFQGNSAPDKSGLPSDRFSAERTGGSVSTLTIQRTQQEDSAVYLCASSLAIGTGQPQHFGDGTRLSIL.

The chain carries TRBV5-1 and TRBJ1-3; no definite D call. CDR3 length: 12 residues. V lost 1 base and J lost 8, with 7 bases in between. CDR1 is SGHRS, CDR2 YFSETQ, per germline. The CDR3 DNA follows: TGCGCCAGCAGCTTGAAAGGAGACACCATATATTTT. Translating gives CASSLKGDTIYF. The full variable domain, with the rest looked up from reference TRBV5-1 and TRBJ1-3, is KAGVTQTPRYLIKTRGQQVTLSCSPISGHRSVSWYQQTPGQGLQFLFEYFSETQRNKGNFPGRFSGRQFSNSRSEMNVSTLELGDSALYLCASSLKGDTIYFGEGSWLTVV.

A note on this clone: One end of the junction fails to match germline, which may point to a read error. The chain is built from TRBV11-2 and TRBJ2-1; 8 bases align to TRBD1. CDR1 is SGHAT and CDR2 is FQNNGV in the germline V gene. This CDR3 is built from 13 residues. This CDR3 is CASSVDRGNEQFF. The CDR3 DNA reads as TGTGCCAGCAGCGTAGACAGGGGTAATGAGCAGTTCTTC.